The entry that follows covers one TCR beta chain sequence. This sample is part of a study of T cell responses to AZD1222 COVID-19 vaccine. The data were produced by immunoSEQ multiplex PCR, yet TCRdb's version contains in-frame clones alone and is incomplete. The repertoire holds some 150,000 clones, roughly 88% seen once, with over 13% in the top ten. V gave up 2 bases and J gave up 5 bases, with 12 bases separating them. Germline CDR1 is LGHDT and CDR2 is YNNKEL (reference sequence). The CDR3 extends over 15 amino acids. This chain links TRBV3-1 (or the pseudogene TRBV3-2) with TRBJ2-2; perhaps TRBD2 as D (5 bases). This clonotype was sampled from an adult in good health. The source material was peripheral blood, sampled on day 0 of AZD1222 vaccination. The chain's CDR3 is CASSQSGSRTGELFF. CDR3 coding DNA: TGTGCCAGCAGCCAATCGGGGTCGCGAACCGGGGAGCTGTTTTTT.